Below, 16 T cell receptor beta chains from the same sample are listed, as sequenced in a study of spatial heterogeneity in lung cancer (dated by TCRdb to the late 2010s). The time point label for this specimen denotes: sample taken at primary tumor resection. Their cognate antigens are unknown. Broad study findings and their caveats: The tumor nonsynonymous mutation count correlated with the number of expanded alpha and beta TCRs within the tumor.

The method behind the library was 5' RACE. Sequencing was performed on a NextSeq 500. Starting from the raw public reads, TCRdb applied fastp trimming at Q25, assembled clones with MiXCR and retained in-frame beta chains. Each entry is one CDR3 protein sequence, shown with its most common DNA and genes. For this sample the table gives some 97,000 distinct CDR3 sequences, of which 4.4% were detected only once. The ten largest account for less than 25% of the sample. Sequenced here: lung tumor tissue, sampled at surgery. These receptors were taken from a male donor with early-stage non-small cell lung cancer.

This clonotype was counted at least ten times. The V and J genes are TRBV12-3 or TRBV12-4 and TRBJ2-1, with no clear D. The V gene lost 2 bases and the J gene lost 8 bases, with 22 bases spanning the gap. The CDR3 covers 17 residues. The CDR3 sequence: CASSLSPTPGPVDEQFF. The CDR3 nucleotides are TGTGCCAGCAGTTTAAGTCCGACTCCCGGGCCCGTCGATGAGCAGTTCTTC.

This clonotype was counted at least ten times. This sequence joins TRBV11-2 and TRBJ2-3, with a tentative D call TRBD2 (6 bases). Per the germline V gene, CDR1 is SGHAT and CDR2 is FQNNGV. The CDR3 is 18 amino acids. V lost 0 bases and J 9 bases, leaving 25 bases between the germline ends. In DNA form, the CDR3 reads TGTGCCAGCAGCTTAGATCGGGTTAGCGGTTGGTGGTGGATAACGCAGTATTTT. The encoded protein is CASSLDRVSGWWWITQYF. The full variable domain, in which reference TRBV11-2 and TRBJ2-3 provide the parts outside the CDR3, is EAGVAQSPRYKIIEKRQSVAFWCNPISGHATLYWYQQILGQGPKLLIQFQNNGVVDDSQLPKDRFSAERLKGVDSTLKIQPAKLEDSAVYLCASSLDRVSGWWWITQYFGPGTRLTVL.

This chain connects TRBV15 to TRBJ1-4, with a possible D match to TRBD1 (5 bases). V was shortened by 3 bases and J by 4 bases, with 15 bases between the two germline ends. Germline CDR1 reads LNHNV; CDR2 reads YYDKDF (reference sequence). The CDR3 runs 16 residues. The CDR3 sequence is CATSSILGQSNEKLFF. CDR3 nucleotides: TGTGCCACCAGCAGCATATTGGGGCAGAGTAATGAAAAACTGTTTTTT.

This clonotype was seen at least ten times. The chain couples TRBV4-1 to TRBJ2-2; no reliable D call. V lost 2 bases to trimming and J lost 3 bases, with 7 bases between them. The CDR3 loop spans 14 amino acids. In germline, CDR1 is MGHRA, CDR2 YSYEKL. For the CDR3, the DNA is TGCGCCAGCAGCCAAAGACCTGACACCGGGGAGCTGTTTTTT. Translating gives CASSQRPDTGELFF.

This clonotype was recorded many times. The chain has TRBV3-1 and TRBJ2-1; D possibly matches TRBD1 or TRBD2 (5 bases each). The CDR3 covers 13 residues. CDR1 and CDR2 (germline): LGHDT, YNNKEL (reference sequence). With 0 bases removed from V and 10 bases from J, the gap between germline ends came to 10 bases. For the CDR3, the DNA is TGTGCCAGCAGCCAAGACCGGGGCCCAGAGCAGTTCTTC. Its protein product is CASSQDRGPEQFF.

This clonotype was recorded at least ten times. The chain carries TRBV2 and TRBJ1-6; D unclear. The CDR3 sequence is 17 residues long. Germline lookup yields CDR1 SNHLY and CDR2 FYNNEI. The V gene lost 4 bases and the J gene lost 10 bases, with 23 bases spanning the gap. CDR3 sequence reads: CASSVQTDGEGRSPLHF. Written as DNA, the CDR3 is TGTGCCAGCAGTGTCCAAACGGACGGGGAAGGTCGGTCACCCCTCCACTTT.

In this sample, this clonotype turned up many times. The chain uses TRBV12-3 or TRBV12-4 and TRBJ1-5; TRBD1 might be the D (5 bases). This CDR3 contains 14 residues. V lost 1 base, J lost 1 base, and 5 bases lay in between. CDR3 loop: CASSLEGSNQPQHF. The CDR3 bases are TGTGCCAGCAGTTTAGAGGGGAGCAATCAGCCCCAGCATTTT.

This clonotype was counted many times. The rearrangement links TRBV24-1 to TRBJ2-1, with D maybe TRBD2 (6 bases). V lost 3 bases, J lost 9 bases, and 17 bases lay in between. Germline V CDR1 and CDR2: KGHDR, SFDVKD. The CDR3 covers 15 residues. The CDR3 spells CATSDPGLALGEQFF. The CDR3 DNA reads as TGTGCCACCAGTGATCCGGGACTGGCGTTGGGTGAGCAGTTCTTC.

In its sample, this clonotype was seen many times. The chain links TRBV5-6 to TRBJ2-3; D call uncertain. The V and J ends lost 0 bases and 1 base respectively, with 9 bases between them. This CDR3 contains 15 residues. Germline CDR1 reads SGHDT; CDR2 reads YYEEEE. The chain's CDR3 is CASSLVRYRTDTQYF. The CDR3 bases are TGTGCCAGCAGCTTGGTAAGATACCGCACAGATACGCAGTATTTT.

The chain links TRBV4-1 to TRBJ2-3; 9 nucleotides match TRBD2. V trimming: 4 bases; J trimming: 0 bases; junction bases outside the gene matches: 11. The germline V gene has CDR1 MGHRA and CDR2 YSYEKL. This CDR3 contains 18 residues. Here the CDR3 DNA reads TGCGCCAGCAGCCGCTTTCAGGCGGGAGGGCCCAGCACAGATACGCAGTATTTT. This encodes CASSRFQAGGPSTDTQYF.

This clonotype showed up many times. V gene TRBV7-2 combines with J gene TRBJ2-1, with D possibly being TRBD2 (5 bases). This CDR3 has 13 residues. Germline-derived CDR1 and CDR2 are SGHTA and FQGNSA. The V and J ends lost 2 bases and 8 bases respectively, with 10 bases between them. CDR3 residues: CASSLLATDEQFF. In DNA form, the CDR3 reads TGTGCCAGCAGCTTACTAGCAACCGATGAGCAGTTCTTC.

The rearrangement links TRBV2 to TRBJ2-7; TRBD2 agrees at 8 bases. The V gene end was trimmed by 6 bases and the J gene end by 5 bases; junction bases not matched to a gene: 9. This CDR3 has 14 residues. CDR1 SNHLY and CDR2 FYNNEI come from the germline V gene. The CDR3 loop is CASSDSGTRHEQYF. DNA of the CDR3: TGTGCCAGCAGCGACTCCGGGACTAGGCACGAGCAGTACTTC. The full variable domain, completed using reference TRBV2 and TRBJ2-7, is EPEVTQTPSHQVTQMGQEVILRCVPISNHLYFYWYRQILGQKVEFLVSFYNNEISEKSEIFDDQFSVERPDGSNFTLKIRSTKLEDSAMYFCASSDSGTRHEQYFGPGTRLTVT.

This clonotype occurred many times. The chain employs TRBV5-1 and TRBJ1-6, with D unresolved. The CDR3 sequence is 14 residues long. V lost 1 base and J 5 bases, leaving 7 bases between the germline ends. Per the germline V gene, CDR1 is SGHRS and CDR2 is YFSETQ. The CDR3 bases are TGCGCCAGCAGCTTGATTTTCCATAATTCACCCCTCCACTTT. It translates to CASSLIFHNSPLHF. Full variable domain (outside the CDR3, taken from reference TRBV5-1 and TRBJ1-6): KAGVTQTPRYLIKTRGQQVTLSCSPISGHRSVSWYQQTPGQGLQFLFEYFSETQRNKGNFPGRFSGRQFSNSRSEMNVSTLELGDSALYLCASSLIFHNSPLHFGNGTRLTVT.

This clonotype was counted at least ten times. The V call is TRBV20-1, the J call TRBJ1-4; TRBD1 might be the D (6 bases). The CDR3 has 13 residues. CDR1 and CDR2 (germline): DFQATT, SNEGSKA (reference sequence). V was shortened by 7 bases and J by 7 bases, with 16 bases between the two germline ends. The CDR3: CSVRRTAGEKLFF. As DNA, the CDR3 is TGCAGTGTCAGGAGGACAGCGGGTGAAAAACTGTTTTTT.

In its sample, this clonotype was seen many times. This chain uses TRBV28 with TRBJ2-7, with D perhaps matching TRBD1 or TRBD2 (5 bases each). The CDR3 covers 15 residues. V was clipped by 8 bases and J by 7 bases, with 24 bases between them. Germline CDR1 reads MDHEN; CDR2 reads SYDVKM. The CDR3, as DNA: TGTGCCAGCGCCGTTTGGGGGACCCTGGCCGGGGAGCAGTACTTC. It encodes CASAVWGTLAGEQYF.

The sample holds many counts of this clonotype. The CDR3 DNA follows: TGTGCCAGCAGTGTGCGGGAAGGTGAAAAACTGTTTTTT. Its translation: CASSVREGEKLFF. V and J are TRBV2 and TRBJ1-4; D is uncertain. Trimming took 4 bases from V and 7 from J, leaving 10 bases between them. Germline CDR1 SNHLY, CDR2 FYNNEI. The CDR3 is 13 residues long.